This T cell receptor (beta chain) was captured in a study of shared T cell receptors in the human thymus. This clone was observed a handful of times. Libraries were prepared by immunoSEQ multiplex PCR; TCRdb keeps only in-frame clonotypes and omits some of them. The sample includes 640,000 or so clones, approximately 89% seen only once; the top ten take roughly 0.0089%. The V gene lost 8 bases and the J gene lost 2 bases, with 9 bases spanning the gap. Germline-derived CDR1 and CDR2 are MDHEN and SYDVKM. This CDR3 comprises 12 residues. This sample also belongs to another study, concerning human thymus T cells. From that paper: Immunologically healthy infants in Finland undergoing congenital heart defect surgery were the donors. Thymus was obtained from resections taken during corrective heart surgery. Gene usage (both V and J) appeared biased in thymic and blood repertoires. Related studies noted strongly shared thymic repertoires across unrelated people.

The chain combines TRBV28 with TRBJ1-2, with D possibly being TRBD1 (5 bases). This sequence was found in a boy less than two years old with a congenital heart defect. What was sequenced was thymocytes. CDR3 residues: CASGAPNYGYTF. The CDR3 nucleotides are TGTGCCAGCGGGGCACCAAACTATGGCTACACCTTC.